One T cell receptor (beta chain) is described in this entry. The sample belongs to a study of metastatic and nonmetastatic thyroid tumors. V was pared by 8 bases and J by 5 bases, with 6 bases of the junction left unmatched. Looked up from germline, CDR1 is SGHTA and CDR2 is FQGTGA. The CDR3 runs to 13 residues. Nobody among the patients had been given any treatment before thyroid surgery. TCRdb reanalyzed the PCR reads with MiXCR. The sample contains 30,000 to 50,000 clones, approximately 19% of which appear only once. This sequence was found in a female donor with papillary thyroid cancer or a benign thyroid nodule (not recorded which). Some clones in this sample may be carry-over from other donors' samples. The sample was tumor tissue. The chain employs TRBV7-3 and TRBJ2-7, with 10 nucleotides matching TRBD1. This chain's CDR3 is CASSWDRGNEQYF. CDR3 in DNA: TGTGCCAGCTCTTGGGACAGGGGTAACGAGCAGTACTTC.